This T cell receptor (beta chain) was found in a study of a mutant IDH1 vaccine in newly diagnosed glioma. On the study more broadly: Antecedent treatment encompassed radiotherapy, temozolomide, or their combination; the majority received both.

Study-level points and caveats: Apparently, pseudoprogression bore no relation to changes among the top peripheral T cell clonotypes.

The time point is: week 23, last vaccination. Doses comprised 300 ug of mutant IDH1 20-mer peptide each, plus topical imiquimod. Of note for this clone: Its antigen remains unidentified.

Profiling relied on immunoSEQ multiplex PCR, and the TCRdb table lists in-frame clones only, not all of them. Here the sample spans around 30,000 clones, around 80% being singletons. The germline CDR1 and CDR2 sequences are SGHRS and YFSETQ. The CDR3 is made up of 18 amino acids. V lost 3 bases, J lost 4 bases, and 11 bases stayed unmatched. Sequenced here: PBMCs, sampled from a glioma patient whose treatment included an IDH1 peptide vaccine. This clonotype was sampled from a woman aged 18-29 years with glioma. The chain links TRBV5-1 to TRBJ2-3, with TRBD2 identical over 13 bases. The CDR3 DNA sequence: TGCGCCAGCAGCTCCGGGACTAGCGGGACCATCTCGCCAGATACGCAGTATTTT. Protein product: CASSSGTSGTISPDTQYF. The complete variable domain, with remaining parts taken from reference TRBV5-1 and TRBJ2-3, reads KAGVTQTPRYLIKTRGQQVTLSCSPISGHRSVSWYQQTPGQGLQFLFEYFSETQRNKGNFPGRFSGRQFSNSRSEMNVSTLELGDSALYLCASSSGTSGTISPDTQYFGPGTRLTVL.